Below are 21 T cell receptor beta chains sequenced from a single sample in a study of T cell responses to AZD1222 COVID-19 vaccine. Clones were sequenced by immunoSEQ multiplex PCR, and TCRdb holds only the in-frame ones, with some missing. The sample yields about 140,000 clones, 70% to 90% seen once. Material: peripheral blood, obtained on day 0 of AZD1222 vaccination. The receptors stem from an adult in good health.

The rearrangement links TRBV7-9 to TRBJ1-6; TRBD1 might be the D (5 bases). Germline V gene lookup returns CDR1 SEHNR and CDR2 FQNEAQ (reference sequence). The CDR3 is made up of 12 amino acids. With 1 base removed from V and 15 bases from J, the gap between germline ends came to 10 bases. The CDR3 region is CASSLGGRFLHF. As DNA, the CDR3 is TGTGCCAGCAGCTTAGGGGGACGGTTCCTCCACTTT.

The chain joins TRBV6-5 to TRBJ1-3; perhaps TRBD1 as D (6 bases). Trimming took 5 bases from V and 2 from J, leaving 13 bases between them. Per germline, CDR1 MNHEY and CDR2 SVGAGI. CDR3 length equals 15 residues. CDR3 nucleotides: TGTGCCAGCAGTCGGACAGTTCTGGCTGGAAACACCATATATTTT. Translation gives CASSRTVLAGNTIYF.

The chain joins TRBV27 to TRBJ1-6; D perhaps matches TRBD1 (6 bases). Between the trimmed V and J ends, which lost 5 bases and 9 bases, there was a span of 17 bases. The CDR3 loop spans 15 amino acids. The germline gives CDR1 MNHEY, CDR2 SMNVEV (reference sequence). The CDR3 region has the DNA TGTGCCAGCAGTCCACATACAGGGTCAGGTTCACCCCTCCACTTT. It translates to CASSPHTGSGSPLHF.

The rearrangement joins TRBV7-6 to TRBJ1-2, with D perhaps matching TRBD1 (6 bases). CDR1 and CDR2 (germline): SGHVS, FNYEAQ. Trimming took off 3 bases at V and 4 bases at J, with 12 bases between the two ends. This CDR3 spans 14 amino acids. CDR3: CASSLTDRSYGYTF. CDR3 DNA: TGTGCCAGCAGCTTGACGGACAGATCCTATGGCTACACCTTC.

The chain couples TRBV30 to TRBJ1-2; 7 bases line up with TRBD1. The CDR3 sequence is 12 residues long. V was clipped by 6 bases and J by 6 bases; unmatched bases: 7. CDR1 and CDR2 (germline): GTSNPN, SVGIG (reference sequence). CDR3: CACQQGVNGYTF. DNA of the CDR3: TGTGCCTGCCAGCAGGGGGTCAATGGCTACACCTTC.

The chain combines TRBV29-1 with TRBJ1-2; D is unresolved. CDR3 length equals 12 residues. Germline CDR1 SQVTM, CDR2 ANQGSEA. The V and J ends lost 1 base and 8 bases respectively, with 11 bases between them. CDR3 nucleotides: TGCAGCGTTGAAGTTAGGGAAGGAGGCTACACCTTC. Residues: CSVEVREGGYTF.

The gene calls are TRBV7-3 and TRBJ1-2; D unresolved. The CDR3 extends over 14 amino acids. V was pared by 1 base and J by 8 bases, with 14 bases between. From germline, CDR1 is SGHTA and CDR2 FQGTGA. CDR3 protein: CASSLSPQVGGYTF. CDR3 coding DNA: TGTGCCAGCAGCTTAAGTCCGCAGGTTGGAGGCTACACCTTC.

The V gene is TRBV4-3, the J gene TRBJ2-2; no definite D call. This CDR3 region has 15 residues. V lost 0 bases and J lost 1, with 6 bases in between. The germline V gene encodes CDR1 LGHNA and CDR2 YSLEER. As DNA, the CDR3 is TGCGCCAGCAGCCAAGATTTCGGGAACACCGGGGAGCTGTTTTTT. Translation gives CASSQDFGNTGELFF.

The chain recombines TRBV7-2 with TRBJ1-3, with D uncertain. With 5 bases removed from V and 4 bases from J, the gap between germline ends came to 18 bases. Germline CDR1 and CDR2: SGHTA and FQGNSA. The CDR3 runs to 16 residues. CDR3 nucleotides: TGTGCCAGCAGCCCCGGCTCACCCACTGCCGGAAACACCATATATTTT. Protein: CASSPGSPTAGNTIYF.

CDR3 sequence reads: CASSVSPGRHMNTEAFF. The CDR3, as DNA: TGTGCCAGTAGTGTCTCCCCGGGCAGGCACATGAACACTGAAGCTTTCTTT. The rearrangement joins TRBV19 to TRBJ1-1; D remains ambiguous. CDR3 length: 17 amino acids. Trimming removed 5 bases at V and 0 bases at J, with 19 bases between. In germline, CDR1 is LNHDA, CDR2 SQIVND (reference sequence).

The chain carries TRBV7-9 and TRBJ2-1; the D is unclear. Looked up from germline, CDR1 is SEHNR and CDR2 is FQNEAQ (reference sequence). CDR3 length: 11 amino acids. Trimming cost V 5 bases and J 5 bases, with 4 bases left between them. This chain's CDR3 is CASSLNNEQFF. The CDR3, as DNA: TGTGCCAGCAGCCTGAACAATGAGCAGTTCTTC.

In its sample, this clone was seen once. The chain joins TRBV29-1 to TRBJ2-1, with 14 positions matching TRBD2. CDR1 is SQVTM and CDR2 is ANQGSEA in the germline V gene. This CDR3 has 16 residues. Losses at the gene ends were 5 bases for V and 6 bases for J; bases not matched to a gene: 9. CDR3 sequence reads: CSVRSTSGRALNEQFF. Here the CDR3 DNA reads TGCAGCGTTCGCTCGACTAGCGGGAGGGCCCTCAATGAGCAGTTCTTC.

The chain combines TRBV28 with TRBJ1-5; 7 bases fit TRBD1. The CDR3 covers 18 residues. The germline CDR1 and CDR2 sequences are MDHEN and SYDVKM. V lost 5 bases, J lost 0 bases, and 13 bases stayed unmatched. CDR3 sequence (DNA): TGTGCCAGCAGTCACCGGGGACAGCGTCCCTCTAGCAATCAGCCCCAGCATTTT. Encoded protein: CASSHRGQRPSSNQPQHF.

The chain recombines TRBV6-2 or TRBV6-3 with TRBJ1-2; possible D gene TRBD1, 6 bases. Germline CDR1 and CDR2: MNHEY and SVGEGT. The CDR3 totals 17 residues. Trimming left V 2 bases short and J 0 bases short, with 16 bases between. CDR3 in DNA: TGTGCCAGCAGTTACCCCACAGGGTTCGCGGCTAACTATGGCTACACCTTC. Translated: CASSYPTGFAANYGYTF.

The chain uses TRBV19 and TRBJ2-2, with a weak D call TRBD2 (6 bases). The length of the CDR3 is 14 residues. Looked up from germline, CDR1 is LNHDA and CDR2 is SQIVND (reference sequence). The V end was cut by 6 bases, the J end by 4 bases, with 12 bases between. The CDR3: CASRRDSSTGELFF. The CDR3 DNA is TGTGCCAGTAGGAGGGACTCCAGCACCGGGGAGCTGTTTTTT.

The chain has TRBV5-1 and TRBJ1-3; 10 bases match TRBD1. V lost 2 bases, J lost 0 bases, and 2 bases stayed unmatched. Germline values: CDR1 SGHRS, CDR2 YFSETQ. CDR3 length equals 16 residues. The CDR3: CASSFWTGGSGNTIYF. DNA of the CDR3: TGCGCCAGCAGCTTTTGGACAGGGGGCTCTGGAAACACCATATATTTT.

The CDR3 spells CASSPLTSGQETQYF. CDR3 DNA sequence: TGTGCCAGCAGCCCCCTGACTAGCGGTCAAGAGACCCAGTACTTC. The chain is built from TRBV7-6 and TRBJ2-5; 9 bases are a match to TRBD2. From germline, CDR1 is SGHVS and CDR2 FNYEAQ. The length of the CDR3 is 15 residues. V gave up 5 bases and J gave up 2 bases; unmatched junction bases: 6.

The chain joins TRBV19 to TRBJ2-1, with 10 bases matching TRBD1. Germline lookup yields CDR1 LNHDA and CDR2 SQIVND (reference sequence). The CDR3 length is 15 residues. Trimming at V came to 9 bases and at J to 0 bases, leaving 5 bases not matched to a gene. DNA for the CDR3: TGTGCCAGCTCTCGGACAGGGGGCTCCTACAATGAGCAGTTCTTC. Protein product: CASSRTGGSYNEQFF.

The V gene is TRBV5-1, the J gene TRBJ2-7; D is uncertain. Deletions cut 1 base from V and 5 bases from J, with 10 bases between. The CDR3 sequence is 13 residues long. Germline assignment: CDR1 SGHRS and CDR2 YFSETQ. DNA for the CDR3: TGCGCCAGCAGCTTGTCTGGGGTGAACGAGCAGTACTTC. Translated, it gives CASSLSGVNEQYF. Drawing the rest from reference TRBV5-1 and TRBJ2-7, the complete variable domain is KAGVTQTPRYLIKTRGQQVTLSCSPISGHRSVSWYQQTPGQGLQFLFEYFSETQRNKGNFPGRFSGRQFSNSRSEMNVSTLELGDSALYLCASSLSGVNEQYFGPGTRLTVT.

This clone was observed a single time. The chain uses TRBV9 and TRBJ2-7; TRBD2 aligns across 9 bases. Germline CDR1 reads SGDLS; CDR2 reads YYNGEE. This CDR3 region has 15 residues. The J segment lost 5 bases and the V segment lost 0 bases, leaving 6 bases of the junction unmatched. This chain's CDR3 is CASSVAGTSWDEQYF. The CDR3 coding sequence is TGTGCCAGCAGCGTAGCGGGGACTAGCTGGGACGAGCAGTACTTC.

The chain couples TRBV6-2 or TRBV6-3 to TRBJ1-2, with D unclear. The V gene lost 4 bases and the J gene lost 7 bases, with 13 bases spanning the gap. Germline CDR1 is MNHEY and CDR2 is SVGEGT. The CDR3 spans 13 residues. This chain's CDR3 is CASSWQAWAGYTF. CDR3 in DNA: TGTGCCAGCAGTTGGCAGGCTTGGGCTGGCTACACCTTC.